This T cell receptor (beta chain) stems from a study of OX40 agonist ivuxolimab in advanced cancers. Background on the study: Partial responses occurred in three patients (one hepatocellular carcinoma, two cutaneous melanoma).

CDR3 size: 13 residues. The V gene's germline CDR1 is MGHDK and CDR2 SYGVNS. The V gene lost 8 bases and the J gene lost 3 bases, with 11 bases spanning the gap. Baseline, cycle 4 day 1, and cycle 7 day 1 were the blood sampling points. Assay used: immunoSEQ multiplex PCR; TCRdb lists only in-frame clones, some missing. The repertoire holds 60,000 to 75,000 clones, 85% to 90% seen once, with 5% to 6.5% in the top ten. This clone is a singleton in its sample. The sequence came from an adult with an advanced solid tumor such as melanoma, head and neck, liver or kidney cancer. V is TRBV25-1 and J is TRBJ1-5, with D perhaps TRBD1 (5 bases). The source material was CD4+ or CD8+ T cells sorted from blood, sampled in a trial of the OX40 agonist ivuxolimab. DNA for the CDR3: TGTGCCAGCGGTACACAGGTCAATCAGCCCCAGCATTTT. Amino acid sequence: CASGTQVNQPQHF.